These T cell receptor beta chains were read from a single sample in a study of graft-versus-host responses after intestinal transplantation. What these receptors recognize is not known. Repertoires were generated with immunoSEQ multiplex PCR, while TCRdb's copy carries only in-frame clones and drops some. The sample has tens of thousands of clones; 92% are singletons. The sequenced sample was unstimulated CD4+ T cells sorted from spleen or lymph node cells, obtained before intestinal transplant. The receptors come from a human donor who received an intestinal transplant. Each CDR3 is given with its conserved first and last residue. A D gene is named only where the DNA matches it firmly. Size tells how often a clone was seen (once, few, many) or the class of an expanded clone, and some rows leave it out.

v_call: TRBV7-6
j_call: TRBJ1-1
clone_size: .
d_call: TRBD1
cdr3_aa: CASSYTGVTEAFF
cdr3_nt: TGTGCCAGCAGCTACACAGGGGTCACTGAAGCTTTCTTT

v_call: TRBV7-2
j_call: TRBJ2-1
clone_size: .
d_call: .
cdr3_aa: CASSLLIHEQFF
cdr3_nt: TGTGCCAGCAGCTTACTAATCCATGAGCAGTTCTTC

v_call: TRBV11-2
j_call: TRBJ2-7
clone_size: .
d_call: .
cdr3_aa: CASSPLTKGTYEQYF
cdr3_nt: TGTGCCAGCAGCCCTCTCACCAAAGGCACCTACGAGCAGTACTTC

v_call: TRBV5-6
j_call: TRBJ2-5
clone_size: .
d_call: .
cdr3_aa: CASSYAGVQGRETQYF
cdr3_nt: TGTGCCAGCAGTTATGCAGGGGTGCAGGGGCGAGAGACCCAGTACTTC

v_call: TRBV28
j_call: TRBJ1-2
clone_size: .
d_call: .
cdr3_aa: CASSTGVYGYTF
cdr3_nt: TGTGCCAGCAGTACCGGCGTCTATGGCTACACCTTC

v_call: TRBV6-1
j_call: TRBJ1-2
clone_size: .
d_call: TRBD1
cdr3_aa: CASSHPDRGIGGYTF
cdr3_nt: TGTGCCAGCAGCCACCCAGACAGGGGAATTGGTGGCTACACCTTC

v_call: TRBV7-9
j_call: TRBJ2-1
clone_size: .
d_call: TRBD2
cdr3_aa: CASSSLVLAGGGSYNEQFF
cdr3_nt: TGTGCCAGCAGCTCACTAGTACTAGCGGGAGGAGGCTCCTACAATGAGCAGTTCTTC

v_call: TRBV29-1
j_call: TRBJ2-5
clone_size: .
d_call: TRBD2
cdr3_aa: CSVEAVGLADTKGETQYF
cdr3_nt: TGCAGCGTTGAAGCCGTGGGACTAGCGGACACAAAAGGAGAGACCCAGTACTTC

v_call: TRBV6-6
j_call: TRBJ1-1
clone_size: .
d_call: .
cdr3_aa: CASSYSWNPNTEAFF
cdr3_nt: TGTGCCAGCAGTTACTCCTGGAATCCGAACACTGAAGCTTTCTTT

v_call: TRBV6-5
j_call: TRBJ2-7
clone_size: few
d_call: .
cdr3_aa: CASSYGQGSYEQYF
cdr3_nt: TGTGCCAGCAGTTACGGTCAGGGAAGCTACGAGCAGTACTTC

v_call: TRBV10-3
j_call: TRBJ2-7
clone_size: .
d_call: .
cdr3_aa: CAISSGTATSYEQYF
cdr3_nt: TGTGCCATCAGTTCCGGGACCGCGACGTCCTACGAGCAGTACTTC

v_call: TRBV11-1
j_call: TRBJ2-3
clone_size: .
d_call: .
cdr3_aa: CASSLRQLASTDTQYF
cdr3_nt: TGTGCCAGCAGCTTACGACAGTTAGCTAGCACAGATACGCAGTATTTT

v_call: TRBV10-2
j_call: TRBJ2-1
clone_size: .
d_call: .
cdr3_aa: CASRARSEQFF
cdr3_nt: TGCGCCAGCAGAGCCCGTTCTGAGCAGTTCTTC

v_call: TRBV9
j_call: TRBJ1-1
clone_size: .
d_call: .
cdr3_aa: CASSVVLGSEAFF
cdr3_nt: TGTGCCAGCAGCGTAGTTCTAGGTAGTGAAGCTTTCTTT

v_call: TRBV5-4
j_call: TRBJ2-5
clone_size: .
d_call: .
cdr3_aa: CASSLGRTQETQYF
cdr3_nt: TGTGCCAGCAGCTTGGGCAGAACCCAAGAGACCCAGTACTTC